The source of this TCR beta chain is a study of blood T cell repertoires in COVID-19. About the research overall: Donors in the United States, Italy and Spain gave samples during acute or convalescent COVID-19. PBMCs, B-cell-depleted T cells, or T cells provided the cDNA or gDNA that made up the material.

Germline trimming cut 2 bases from V and 5 bases from J; bases unmatched to any gene: 2. CDR1 is GTSNPN and CDR2 is SVGIG in the germline V gene (reference sequence). There are 12 residues in the CDR3. Per the original methods: Reference gene primers were amplified, and this amplification served to estimate nucleated cell counts. The repertoire was sequenced with immunoSEQ multiplex PCR; TCRdb's copy has only in-frame clones and lacks some. The V and J calls and clone size come from that table; D and trimming were worked out from the DNA. Seen here are about 130,000 clones, 85% to 90% observed once, and the top ten hold 2% to 2.5%.

The TCR originated in a man between 65 and 85 years old with active COVID-19. This chain uses TRBV30 with TRBJ1-1, with TRBD1 identical over 7 bases. The specimen was peripheral blood. Here the CDR3 reads CAWSTGATEAFF. CDR3 coding DNA: TGTGCCTGGAGTACAGGGGCGACTGAAGCTTTCTTT.